A single sample gave rise to the 12 T cell receptor beta chains below, sequenced in a study of shared clonotypes between healthy human individuals. Profiled with immunoSEQ multiplex PCR; TCRdb holds only in-frame clones, not every one. This table holds more than 1 million clones, around 82% found once. Sequenced material: memory CD4+ T cells from PBMCs. The subset: CD45RA-negative fraction. These receptors all stem from a young man in good health. Some clones in this sample may be carry-over from other donors' samples.

This rearrangement joins TRBV2 to TRBJ1-5; D remains unclear. Germline V gene lookup returns CDR1 SNHLY and CDR2 FYNNEI. CDR3 length: 13 residues. Trimming removed 3 bases from V and 9 bases from J, with 12 bases in between. The CDR3: CASSERRSRPQHF. CDR3 coding DNA: TGTGCCAGCAGTGAGCGGAGGTCTCGGCCCCAGCATTTT.

In its sample, this clone was seen a few times. This chain links TRBV19 with TRBJ2-3; 8 nucleotides align to TRBD1. Germline trimming cut 5 bases from V and 4 bases from J; bases unmatched to any gene: 5. The CDR3 has 14 residues. Germline V gene data show CDR1 as LNHDA and CDR2 as SQIVND (reference sequence). This CDR3 reads CASSPRTGSDTQYF. CDR3 nucleotide sequence: TGTGCCAGTAGTCCCCGGACAGGGTCAGATACGCAGTATTTT.

In its sample, this clone was seen a few times. CDR3 loop: CASSLGGTGAREQYF. CDR3 sequence (DNA): TGCGCCAGCAGCTTGGGTGGGACAGGGGCTCGGGAGCAGTACTTC. The rearrangement uses TRBV5-1 and TRBJ2-7; 10 bases are shared with TRBD1. The germline CDR1 and CDR2 sequences are SGHRS and YFSETQ. The CDR3 runs 15 residues. V gave up 0 bases and J gave up 7 bases; unmatched junction bases: 7.

This clone was seen a single time. V usage is TRBV18 and J usage is TRBJ2-7, with D perhaps being TRBD1 or TRBD2 (5 bases each). Germline CDR1 KGHSH, CDR2 LQKENI. Trimming took off 4 bases at V and 3 bases at J, with 13 bases between the two ends. The CDR3 length is 14 residues. The CDR3 DNA follows: TGTGCCAGCTCACTCGGGACGGTTGACTACGAGCAGTACTTC. Its protein product is CASSLGTVDYEQYF.

As DNA, the CDR3 is TGTGCCAGCAGTACAGTGAACACCGGGGAGCTGTTTTTT. Protein: CASSTVNTGELFF. The rearrangement uses TRBV5-6 and TRBJ2-2, with D uncertain. Germline V gene data show CDR1 as SGHDT and CDR2 as YYEEEE. V was shortened by 5 bases and J by 1 base, with 6 bases between the two germline ends. The CDR3 totals 13 residues. The complete variable domain, with remaining parts taken from reference TRBV5-6 and TRBJ2-2, reads DAGVTQSPTHLIKTRGQQVTLRCSPKSGHDTVSWYQQALGQGPQFIFQYYEEEERQRGNFPDRFSGHQFPNYSSELNVNALLLGDSALYLCASSTVNTGELFFGEGSRLTVL.

The chain combines TRBV19 with TRBJ1-1; D call uncertain. Trimming took 6 bases from V and 6 from J, leaving 8 bases between them. This CDR3 has 11 amino acids. Per the germline V gene, CDR1 is LNHDA and CDR2 is SQIVND (reference sequence). CDR3: CASSRNAEAFF. The CDR3 nucleotides read TGTGCCAGTAGCCGGAATGCTGAAGCTTTCTTT.

The J gene is TRBJ2-1, the V gene TRBV5-1; D not resolved. CDR3 length: 13 residues. Trimming took off 1 base at V and 9 bases at J, with 11 bases between the two ends. In germline, CDR1 is SGHRS, CDR2 YFSETQ. As DNA, the CDR3 is TGCGCCAGCAGCTTGCGGTCGAAGGGTGAGCAGTTCTTC. Protein sequence: CASSLRSKGEQFF.

CDR3 DNA: TGTGCCAGTAGTCTCGGACAGGCTTCTAGCTACACCTTC. Its protein product is CASSLGQASSYTF. The chain joins TRBV19 to TRBJ1-2; 7 bases are shared with TRBD1. V dropped 5 bases and J dropped 9; count of bases not matched to a gene: 9. This CDR3 is 13 amino acids long. Germline assignment: CDR1 LNHDA and CDR2 SQIVND (reference sequence).

This clone was counted ten times or more. The sample holds other DNA sequences that translate to the same CDR3. The chain recombines TRBV5-4 with TRBJ2-7, with 8 bases fitting TRBD2. Trimming at V came to 0 bases and at J to 1 base, leaving 3 bases not matched to a gene. The length of the CDR3 is 15 residues. Per germline, CDR1 SGHNT and CDR2 YYREEE (reference sequence). DNA of the CDR3: TGTGCCAGCAGCTTGGGTCTAGCGGGTTCCTACGAGCAGTACTTC. Its protein is CASSLGLAGSYEQYF.

The V call is TRBV4-1, the J call TRBJ1-4; 9 nucleotides line up with TRBD1. CDR3 length equals 14 residues. The V gene end was trimmed by 6 bases and the J gene end by 8 bases; junction bases not matched to a gene: 7. Germline assignment: CDR1 MGHRA and CDR2 YSYEKL. The CDR3 is CASRQQGAGEKLFF. CDR3 nucleotide sequence: TGCGCCAGCAGACAACAGGGGGCAGGGGAAAAACTGTTTTTT.

The genes are TRBV7-2 and TRBJ1-1; D is undetermined. CDR1 SGHTA and CDR2 FQGNSA come from the germline V gene. Trimming left V 1 base short and J 7 bases short, with 7 bases between. The CDR3 covers 12 residues. In DNA, the CDR3 is TGTGCCAGCAGCTTAGTAGTAAGTGAAGCTTTCTTT. Its translation: CASSLVVSEAFF.

CDR3 nucleotide sequence: TGTGCCAGCAGTTTCGCACCTAATAATGAAAAACTGTTTTTT. Its protein product is CASSFAPNNEKLFF. This rearrangement joins TRBV28 to TRBJ1-4; no definite D call. V lost 3 bases to trimming and J lost 4 bases, with 9 bases between them. The CDR3 spans 14 residues. Germline V lookup: CDR1 MDHEN, CDR2 SYDVKM.